This T cell receptor (beta chain) was captured in a study of cytomegalovirus exposure and HLA in healthy donors. The PCR was carried out with 60 Vbeta primers and 13 Jbeta primers. Sequencing was performed with immunoSEQ multiplex PCR; in TCRdb, only in-frame clones are kept and a portion is missing. This sample has roughly 190,000 clones; 81% occur once, and the top ten carry around 2%. Material for sequencing was PBMCs. This clonotype was sampled from a man aged 18 to 29 in good health and CMV-seronegative.

In DNA form, the CDR3 reads TGCGCCAGCAGCCAAGGGGGGGGTCCTATGAGGGGAAACACCATATATTTT. It translates to CASSQGGGPMRGNTIYF. The V call is TRBV4-3, the J call TRBJ1-3, with D perhaps TRBD1 (5 bases). V lost 1 base to trimming and J lost 4 bases, with 17 bases between them. Looked up from germline, CDR1 is LGHNA and CDR2 is YSLEER. The CDR3 extends over 17 amino acids.